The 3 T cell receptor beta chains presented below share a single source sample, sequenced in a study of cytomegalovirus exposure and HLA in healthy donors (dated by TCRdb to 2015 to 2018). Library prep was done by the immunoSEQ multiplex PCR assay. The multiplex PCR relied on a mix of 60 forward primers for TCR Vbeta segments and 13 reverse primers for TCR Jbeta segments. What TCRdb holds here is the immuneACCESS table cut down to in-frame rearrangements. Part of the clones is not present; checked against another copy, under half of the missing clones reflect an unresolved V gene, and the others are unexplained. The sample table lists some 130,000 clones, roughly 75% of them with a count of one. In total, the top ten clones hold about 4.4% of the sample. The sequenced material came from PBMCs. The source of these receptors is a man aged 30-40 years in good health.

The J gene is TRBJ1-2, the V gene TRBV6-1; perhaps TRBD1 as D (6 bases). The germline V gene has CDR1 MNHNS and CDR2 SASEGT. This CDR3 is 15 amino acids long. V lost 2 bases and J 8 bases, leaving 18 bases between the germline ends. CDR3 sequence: CASSEYRVEVGGYTF. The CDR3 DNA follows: TGTGCCAGCAGTGAATACAGGGTAGAGGTGGGGGGCTACACCTTC.

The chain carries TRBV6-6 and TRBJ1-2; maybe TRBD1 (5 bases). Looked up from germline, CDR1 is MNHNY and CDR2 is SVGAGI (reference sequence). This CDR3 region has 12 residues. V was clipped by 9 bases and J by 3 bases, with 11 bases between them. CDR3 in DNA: TGTGCCAGTCTTGCAGGGCACTATGGCTACACCTTC. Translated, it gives CASLAGHYGYTF.

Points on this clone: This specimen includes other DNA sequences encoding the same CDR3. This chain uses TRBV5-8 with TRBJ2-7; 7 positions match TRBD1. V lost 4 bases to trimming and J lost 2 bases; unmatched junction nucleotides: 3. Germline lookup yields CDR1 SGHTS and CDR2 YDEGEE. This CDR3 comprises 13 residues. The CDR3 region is CASSRTGAYEQYF. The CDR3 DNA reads TGTGCCAGCAGCAGGACAGGAGCCTACGAGCAGTACTTC. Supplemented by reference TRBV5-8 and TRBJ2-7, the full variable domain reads EAGVTQSPTHLIKTRGQQATLRCSPISGHTSVYWYQQALGLGLQFLLWYDEGEERNRGNFPPRFSGRQFPNYSSELNVNALELEDSALYLCASSRTGAYEQYFGPGTRLTVT.